This T cell receptor (beta chain) was sequenced for a study of low-dose radiotherapy and immunotherapy resistance in tumors. The table lists this clonotype with many counts. V lost 6 bases, J lost 2 bases, and 13 bases stayed unmatched. This CDR3 comprises 17 residues. Germline V lookup: CDR1 MNHEY, CDR2 SVGEGT. First-strand cDNA relied on TRAV- and TRBV-specific primers spanning alpha and beta chains. TCR amplification involved approximately 20 PCR cycles with a constant-region primer and V-primer adapter. Each CDR3 protein is one row after TCRdb ran MiXCR on the reads. The table has 60,000 or so distinct CDR3 sequences, around 27% seen once. The sample's time point: before trial treatment.

This chain links TRBV6-2 or TRBV6-3 with TRBJ1-5; 7 bases line up with TRBD1. The sequence came from a male donor with rectosigmoid adenocarcinoma. Sequenced material: PBMCs, taken before treatment. The chain's CDR3 is CASSSGQTLAGNQPQHF. For the CDR3, the DNA is TGTGCCAGCAGCTCGGGACAGACGTTAGCGGGCAATCAGCCCCAGCATTTT.